These 5 T cell receptor beta chains were all obtained from the same sample, sequenced in a study of shared clonotypes between healthy human individuals. CD45RO-negative CD8 cells positively selected for CCR7 made up the naive population, which excluded terminally differentiated effector memory CD45RA+ cells. Only in-frame clones appear in the TCRdb table, and some are missing; sequencing was by immunoSEQ multiplex PCR. The data contain about 2.1 million clones, approximately 94% of them singletons. Sample: naive CD8+ T cells from PBMCs. These TCRs come from a man younger than 30 in good health. Some clones in this sample may be carry-over from other donors' samples.

The chain carries TRBV19 and TRBJ1-5; maybe TRBD1 (5 bases). Germline lookup yields CDR1 LNHDA and CDR2 SQIVND (reference sequence). The CDR3 runs to 16 residues. Trimming pared 4 bases from V and 0 bases from J, leaving 13 bases between. The CDR3 nucleotides are TGTGCCAGTAGTAAAGATCGGGGCCCTAGCAATCAGCCCCAGCATTTT. As protein: CASSKDRGPSNQPQHF.

The chain combines TRBV27 with TRBJ2-2, with D perhaps matching TRBD1 (5 bases). Germline CDR1 reads MNHEY; CDR2 reads SMNVEV (reference sequence). Trimming stripped 1 base from V and 0 bases from J, with 9 bases between. The CDR3 sequence is 16 residues long. For the CDR3, the DNA is TGTGCCAGCAGTTTATTTAGGGGCGCGAACACCGGGGAGCTGTTTTTT. Protein product: CASSLFRGANTGELFF.

The chain combines TRBV11-2 with TRBJ2-3; TRBD2 matches at 11 bases. V shed 4 bases and J 0 bases; nucleotides not matched to a gene: 6. The V gene's germline CDR1 is SGHAT and CDR2 FQNNGV. The CDR3 has 17 residues. CDR3: CASSSGLAGHSTDTQYF. The CDR3 DNA follows: TGTGCCAGCAGCTCCGGACTAGCGGGCCATAGCACAGATACGCAGTATTTT.

V and J are TRBV7-3 and TRBJ2-2, with D unclear. Trimming shortened V by 4 bases and J by 6 bases, and 15 bases separated the two germline ends. Germline V lookup: CDR1 SGHTA, CDR2 FQGTGA. CDR3 length: 15 amino acids. The CDR3 sequence is CASSSPVRRPGELFF. CDR3 bases: TGTGCCAGCAGCTCACCCGTGCGTCGCCCCGGGGAGCTGTTTTTT.

The rearrangement links TRBV5-4 to TRBJ1-1, with D hard to call. Germline V gives CDR1 SGHNT, CDR2 YYREEE (reference sequence). The germline V and J ends were trimmed by 0 bases and 2 bases, with 5 bases remaining between them. The CDR3 loop spans 13 amino acids. CDR3 coding DNA: TGTGCCAGCAGCTTGGAGCCCAACACTGAAGCTTTCTTT. Translating it yields CASSLEPNTEAFF.